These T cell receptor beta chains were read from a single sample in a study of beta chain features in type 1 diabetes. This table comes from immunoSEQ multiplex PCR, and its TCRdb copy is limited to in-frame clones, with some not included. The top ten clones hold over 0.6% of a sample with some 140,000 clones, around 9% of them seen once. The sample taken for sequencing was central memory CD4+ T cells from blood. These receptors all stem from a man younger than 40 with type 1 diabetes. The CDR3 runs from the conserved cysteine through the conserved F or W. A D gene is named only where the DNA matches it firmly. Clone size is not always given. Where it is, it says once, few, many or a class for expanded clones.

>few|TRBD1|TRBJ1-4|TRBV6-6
TGTGCCAGCACGGACAGGGAATATGAAAAACTGTTTTTT
CASTDREYEKLFF
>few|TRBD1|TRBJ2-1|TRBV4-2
TGTGCCAGCAGCCGCACCCCGGGACAGGGTGTCCATGAGCAGTTCTTC
CASSRTPGQGVHEQFF
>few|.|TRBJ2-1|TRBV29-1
TGCAGCGGCGTTTTAAGTTACAATGAGCAGTTCTTC
CSGVLSYNEQFF
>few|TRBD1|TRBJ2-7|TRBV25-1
TGTGCCAGCAGTAAAGCCGGGACAGGGACCTACGAGCAGTACTTC
CASSKAGTGTYEQYF
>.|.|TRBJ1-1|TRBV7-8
TGTGCCAGCAGCCCGTACAGGGAGAACACTGAAGCTTTCTTT
CASSPYRENTEAFF
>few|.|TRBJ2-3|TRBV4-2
TGTGCCAGCAGCGTGGACAGTCCAGATACGCAGTATTTT
CASSVDSPDTQYF
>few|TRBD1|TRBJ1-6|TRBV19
TGTGCCAGTAGTGTCATGACAGGGGGCAATTCACCCCTCCACTTT
CASSVMTGGNSPLHF
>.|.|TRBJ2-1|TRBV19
TGTGCCAGTAGTGCCTCCGGGGCAGGGGATGAGCAGTTCTTC
CASSASGAGDEQFF
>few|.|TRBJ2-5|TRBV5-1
TGCGCCAGCAGCCCGTTTACGGGGGAATCAGAGACCCAGTACTTC
CASSPFTGESETQYF
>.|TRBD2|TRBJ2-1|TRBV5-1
TGCGCCAGCAGCTTGGCGACTAGCGGGGCCTCCTACAATGAGCAGTTCTTC
CASSLATSGASYNEQFF
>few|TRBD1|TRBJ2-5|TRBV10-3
TGTGCCATCAGTGAGGCCGGACAGGGCGGGGAGACCCAGTACTTC
CAISEAGQGGETQYF
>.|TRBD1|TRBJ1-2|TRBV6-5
TGTGCCAGCAGTACGGGTGATCGGACAGGGGGTGGCTACACCTTC
CASSTGDRTGGGYTF
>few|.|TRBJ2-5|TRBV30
TGTGCCTGGAGTACCGGGTTCCAAGAGACCCAGTACTTC
CAWSTGFQETQYF
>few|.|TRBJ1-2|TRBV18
TGTGCCAGCTCACCAGAGGCAGGCGCGGGAGGCTACACCTTC
CASSPEAGAGGYTF
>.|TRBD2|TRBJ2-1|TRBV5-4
TGTGCCAGCAGCTTGCGGATAGCGGGGTACAATGAGCAGTTCTTC
CASSLRIAGYNEQFF
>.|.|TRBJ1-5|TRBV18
TGTGCCAGCTCACAAGGGGCGAGCAATCAGCCCCAGCATTTT
CASSQGASNQPQHF
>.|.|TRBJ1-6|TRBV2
TGTGCCACAGGGGAAGTCCATAATTCACCCCTCCACTTT
CATGEVHNSPLHF
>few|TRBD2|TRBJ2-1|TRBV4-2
TGTGCCAGCAGCCAAGAAGGTAGCGGGGGTTACAATGAGCAGTTCTTC
CASSQEGSGGYNEQFF
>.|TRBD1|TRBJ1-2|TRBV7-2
TGTGCCAGCAGCTTAGTGGGACAGGGGAGCTATGGCTACACCTTC
CASSLVGQGSYGYTF
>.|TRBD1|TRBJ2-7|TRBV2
TGTGCCAGCAGTGCCCACAGGGGCGAGTTTGGCTACGAGCAGTACTTC
CASSAHRGEFGYEQYF